One and the same sample provided the 20 T cell receptor beta chains below, sequenced in a study of long-term antiretroviral therapy in people with HIV. An immunoSEQ assay, version v3.0, was performed at survey level. Libraries were prepared by immunoSEQ multiplex PCR; TCRdb keeps only in-frame clonotypes and omits some of them. The sample lists around 20,000 clones; around 76% were seen once. The sample was unsorted PBMCs, taken 2.2 years after starting antiretroviral therapy. Source of these receptors: a man aged 45-65 years with HIV.

J is TRBJ1-1 and V is TRBV5-4; D is unclear. This CDR3 contains 12 residues. V lost 1 base to trimming and J lost 5 bases, with 6 bases between them. Germline V gene lookup returns CDR1 SGHNT and CDR2 YYREEE (reference sequence). CDR3 in DNA: TGTGCCAGCAGCTTGTTTGGGACTGAAGCTTTCTTT. It yields the protein CASSLFGTEAFF.

This chain connects TRBV30 to TRBJ1-4, with TRBD1 as a possible D gene (5 bases). This CDR3 is 15 amino acids long. Germline CDR1 reads GTSNPN; CDR2 reads SVGIG (reference sequence). The V end lost 3 bases, the J end lost 2 bases, and 13 bases lay between the germline ends. In DNA, the CDR3 is TGTGCCTGGAGAAAACAGACAGCCACTAATGAAAAACTGTTTTTT. It yields the protein CAWRKQTATNEKLFF.

The V and J genes are TRBV7-2 and TRBJ2-1; 15 positions match TRBD2. J lost 8 bases, V lost 2 bases, and 7 bases had no gene match. The CDR3 spans 17 residues. In germline, CDR1 is SGHTA, CDR2 FQGNSA. The CDR3 nucleotides are TGTGCCAGCAGCTTATATAGGGGACTAGCGGGAGGAGATGAGCAGTTCTTC. Its protein is CASSLYRGLAGGDEQFF. Full variable domain (rest looked up from reference TRBV7-2 and TRBJ2-1): GAGVSQSPSNKVTEKGKDVELRCDPISGHTALYWYRQSLGQGLEFLIYFQGNSAPDKSGLPSDRFSAERTGGSVSTLTIQRTQQEDSAVYLCASSLYRGLAGGDEQFFGPGTRLTVL.

V is TRBV7-9 and J is TRBJ2-7; maybe TRBD2 (6 bases). The length of the CDR3 is 14 residues. Germline loops: CDR1 SEHNR, CDR2 FQNEAQ (reference sequence). V lost 1 base to trimming and J lost 2 bases, with 9 bases between them. The CDR3 spells CASSLDGGTYEQYF. Written as DNA, the CDR3 is TGTGCCAGCAGCTTAGACGGGGGTACCTACGAGCAGTACTTC.

The chain uses TRBV9 and TRBJ2-6; a possible D gene is TRBD2 (6 bases). Germline CDR1 is SGDLS and CDR2 is YYNGEE. The CDR3 runs to 16 residues. Trimming pared 2 bases from V and 0 bases from J, leaving 9 bases between. CDR3 residues: CASSVRGGSGANVLTF. The CDR3 DNA sequence: TGTGCCAGCAGCGTGAGGGGAGGCTCTGGGGCCAACGTCCTGACTTTC.

This chain uses TRBV7-2 with TRBJ2-1; a possible D gene is TRBD2 (7 bases). V lost 5 bases and J 9 bases, leaving 17 bases between the germline ends. Germline V gene lookup returns CDR1 SGHTA and CDR2 FQGNSA. This CDR3 spans 14 amino acids. DNA for the CDR3: TGTGCCAGCAGCACAGGGAGGGACGCAGGTGAGCAGTTCTTC. Protein: CASSTGRDAGEQFF. Full variable domain (missing parts from reference TRBV7-2 and TRBJ2-1): GAGVSQSPSNKVTEKGKDVELRCDPISGHTALYWYRQSLGQGLEFLIYFQGNSAPDKSGLPSDRFSAERTGGSVSTLTIQRTQQEDSAVYLCASSTGRDAGEQFFGPGTRLTVL.

CDR3 residues: CASSLVWGGGQYF. CDR3 in DNA: TGTGCCAGCAGCTTGGTATGGGGAGGTGGGCAGTACTTC. The chain has TRBV5-8 and TRBJ2-7; perhaps TRBD2 as D (6 bases). Per the germline V gene, CDR1 is SGHTS and CDR2 is YDEGEE. This CDR3 contains 13 residues. V was trimmed by 0 bases and J by 9 bases, leaving 13 bases between them.

V is TRBV9 and J is TRBJ1-2; maybe TRBD1 (5 bases). Per germline, CDR1 SGDLS and CDR2 YYNGEE. With 0 bases removed from V and 4 bases from J, the gap between germline ends came to 10 bases. This CDR3 has 14 residues. The CDR3 nucleotides are TGTGCCAGCAGCGTAGGGGTGGGGCTCTATGGCTACACCTTC. Its translation: CASSVGVGLYGYTF.

J is TRBJ1-2 and V is TRBV27, with D maybe TRBD1 (6 bases). The germline CDR1 and CDR2 sequences are MNHEY and SMNVEV (reference sequence). This CDR3 comprises 13 residues. Trimming cost V 5 bases and J 7 bases, with 14 bases left between them. Written as DNA, the CDR3 is TGTGCCAGCAGTCCACCGGGGGCAAGTGGCTACACCTTC. The encoded protein is CASSPPGASGYTF.

The chain links TRBV9 to TRBJ2-1; D gene uncertain. CDR1 and CDR2 from the germline V gene are SGDLS and YYNGEE. V was clipped by 0 bases and J by 7 bases, with 11 bases between them. The CDR3 is 14 residues long. This chain's CDR3 is CASSVATRWNEQFF. Here the CDR3 DNA reads TGTGCCAGCAGCGTAGCTACCCGCTGGAATGAGCAGTTCTTC. Based on the CDR3 plus reference TRBV9 and TRBJ2-1, the full variable domain is DSGVTQTPKHLITATGQRVTLRCSPRSGDLSVYWYQQSLDQGLQFLIQYYNGEERAKGNILERFSAQQFPDLHSELNLSSLELGDSALYFCASSVATRWNEQFFGPGTRLTVL.

The V call is TRBV5-1, the J call TRBJ2-7, with TRBD2 matching over 7 bases. Trimming removed 2 bases from V and 2 bases from J; junction bases left unmatched: 7. This CDR3 region has 15 residues. Germline CDR1 reads SGHRS; CDR2 reads YFSETQ. As DNA, the CDR3 is TGCGCCAGCAGCTTAAGGTCGGGAGGACCCTACGAGCAGTACTTC. Amino acid sequence: CASSLRSGGPYEQYF.

Only a few counts were recorded for this clone. The DNA of the CDR3 is TGTGCCAGCAGTCCACGTGGTCAGGCCTACGAGCAGTACTTC. Amino acids: CASSPRGQAYEQYF. The J gene is TRBJ2-7, the V gene TRBV27; D gene ambiguous. CDR1 MNHEY and CDR2 SMNVEV come from the germline V gene (reference sequence). The V end was cut by 5 bases, the J end by 2 bases, with 13 bases between. The CDR3 runs to 14 residues.

V and J are TRBV29-1 and TRBJ2-7; D is uncertain. The CDR3 length is 8 residues. From germline, CDR1 is SQVTM and CDR2 ANQGSEA. Here the CDR3 reads CGLYEQYF. CDR3 DNA: TGCGGCCTCTACGAGCAGTACTTC.

The rearrangement links TRBV7-3 to TRBJ2-1; weak D call: TRBD2 (5 bases). In germline, CDR1 is SGHTA, CDR2 FQGTGA. The CDR3 is made up of 13 amino acids. V was shortened by 5 bases and J by 9 bases, with 14 bases between the two germline ends. The CDR3 coding sequence is TGTGCCAGCAGCGCCACTAGTGAGGGTGAGCAGTTCTTC. Its translation is CASSATSEGEQFF.

This sequence joins TRBV7-7 and TRBJ2-5, with D possibly TRBD1 on 7 matching bases. Trimming removed 1 base at V and 9 bases at J, with 15 bases between. The CDR3 runs 14 residues. Per germline, CDR1 SSHAT and CDR2 FNYEAQ (reference sequence). CDR3 amino acids: CASSLVTGRGAQYF. The CDR3 DNA is TGTGCCAGCAGCTTAGTGACAGGGCGGGGTGCCCAGTACTTC.

The chain joins TRBV9 to TRBJ2-1; TRBD1 agrees at 7 bases. The J segment lost 8 bases and the V segment lost 3 bases, leaving 5 bases of the junction unmatched. The CDR3 is 13 residues long. CDR1 and CDR2 (germline): SGDLS, YYNGEE. CDR3 sequence: CASSAGGVDEQFF. Here the CDR3 DNA reads TGTGCCAGCAGCGCAGGGGGTGTCGATGAGCAGTTCTTC.

The rearrangement joins TRBV19 to TRBJ1-2; the D is unclear. CDR1 and CDR2 (germline): LNHDA, SQIVND (reference sequence). Trimming removed 4 bases from V and 4 bases from J, with 10 bases in between. The CDR3 runs to 13 residues. CDR3 in DNA: TGTGCCAGTAGTACGGGTGGACCCTATGGCTACACCTTC. Translated: CASSTGGPYGYTF.

The genes are TRBV4-3 and TRBJ2-1, with 8 positions matching TRBD2. Germline CDR1 LGHNA, CDR2 YSLEER. There are 17 residues in the CDR3. V lost 1 base, J lost 6 bases, and 11 bases stayed unmatched. This chain's CDR3 is CASSQARAGDPLNEQFF. CDR3 bases: TGCGCCAGCAGCCAAGCCCGAGCGGGAGATCCCCTCAATGAGCAGTTCTTC.

This chain joins TRBV21-1 and TRBJ1-5; the D call in the table, TRBD1, was not verified against the DNA. TRBV21-1 is shown as a pseudogene. The CDR3 sequence is 14 residues long. In DNA form, the CDR3 reads TGTGCCAGCAGGTCAGACAGGGGAACTCAGCCCCAGCATTTT. Protein product: CASRSDRGTQPQHF.

This clone was observed a handful of times. The V gene is TRBV7-9, the J gene TRBJ1-1, with D perhaps TRBD1 (5 bases). Germline V gene data show CDR1 as SEHNR and CDR2 as FQNEAQ (reference sequence). The CDR3 is made up of 13 amino acids. The V end was cut by 2 bases, the J end by 4 bases, with 8 bases between. Here the CDR3 DNA reads TGTGCCAGCAGCTTACAGGGCGGCACTGAAGCTTTCTTT. Its protein product is CASSLQGGTEAFF.